Shown below are 4 T cell receptor beta chains from a single sample sequenced in a study of neurological immune-mediated disorders. TCRdb itself ran the 5' RACE reads through MiXCR, one entry per CDR3 protein. The repertoire has about 59,000 distinct CDR3 sequences, over 9.5% of them found once; the top ten carry about 10%. Sequenced sample: PBMCs. All receptors derive from a woman aged 60 to 75 with HTLV-1-associated myelopathy (HAM/TSP).

The table lists this clonotype with many counts. CDR3 sequence (DNA): TGCAGTGCTAGAGACACGTCGCAAGAGACCCAGTACTTC. The encoded protein is CSARDTSQETQYF. The chain joins TRBV20-1 to TRBJ2-5; D is unclear. CDR1 DFQATT and CDR2 SNEGSKA come from the germline V gene (reference sequence). This CDR3 has 13 amino acids. Trimming took 0 bases from V and 2 from J, leaving 7 bases between them.

In this sample, this clonotype turned up many times. J is TRBJ2-5 and V is TRBV11-2; D gene unclear. Per the germline V gene, CDR1 is SGHAT and CDR2 is FQNNGV. V was pared by 1 base and J by 5 bases, with 11 bases between. The CDR3 is 14 amino acids. CDR3 in amino acids: CASSLVIQGETQYF. The CDR3 DNA reads as TGTGCCAGCAGCTTAGTAATACAAGGGGAGACCCAGTACTTC.

At least ten counts were recorded for this clonotype. The rearrangement joins TRBV20-1 to TRBJ2-3; unclear D gene. V was clipped by 4 bases and J by 4 bases, with 15 bases between them. Germline CDR1 reads DFQATT; CDR2 reads SNEGSKA (reference sequence). This CDR3 has 14 residues. Written as DNA, the CDR3 is TGCAGTGCTAAAAGACCCGACGGTCCAGATACGCAGTATTTT. Amino acid sequence: CSAKRPDGPDTQYF.

This clonotype was seen once. The chain uses TRBV5-1 and TRBJ2-1; D gene ambiguous. Germline V gene data show CDR1 as SGHRS and CDR2 as YFSETQ. The CDR3 consists of 16 residues. V was clipped by 3 bases and J by 8 bases, with 21 bases between them. CDR3 in DNA: TGCGCCAGCAGCTCGGGTTTTGGCCTCCGACTCCATGAGCAGTTCTTC. This encodes CASSSGFGLRLHEQFF.